This TCR beta chain was profiled in a study of blood T cell repertoires in COVID-19. Study in general: The study drew acute and convalescent COVID-19 samples from the United States, Italy and Spain.

Germline trimming cut 8 bases from V and 3 bases from J; bases unmatched to any gene: 3. Germline V gene sequence: CDR1 SNHLY, CDR2 FYNNEI. CDR3 length equals 13 residues. Assay: immunoSEQ multiplex PCR; the TCRdb copy retains only in-frame clones and omits some. This table has approximately 110,000 clones, more than 70% appearing once. The genes are TRBV2 and TRBJ1-5; 8 nucleotides agree with TRBD1. This clonotype was obtained from a woman aged 55-69 years with COVID-19, enrolled during active disease. The sequenced material came from peripheral blood. CDR3 protein: CASRQGPNQPQHF. In DNA form, the CDR3 reads TGTGCCAGCCGACAGGGGCCCAATCAGCCCCAGCATTTT.